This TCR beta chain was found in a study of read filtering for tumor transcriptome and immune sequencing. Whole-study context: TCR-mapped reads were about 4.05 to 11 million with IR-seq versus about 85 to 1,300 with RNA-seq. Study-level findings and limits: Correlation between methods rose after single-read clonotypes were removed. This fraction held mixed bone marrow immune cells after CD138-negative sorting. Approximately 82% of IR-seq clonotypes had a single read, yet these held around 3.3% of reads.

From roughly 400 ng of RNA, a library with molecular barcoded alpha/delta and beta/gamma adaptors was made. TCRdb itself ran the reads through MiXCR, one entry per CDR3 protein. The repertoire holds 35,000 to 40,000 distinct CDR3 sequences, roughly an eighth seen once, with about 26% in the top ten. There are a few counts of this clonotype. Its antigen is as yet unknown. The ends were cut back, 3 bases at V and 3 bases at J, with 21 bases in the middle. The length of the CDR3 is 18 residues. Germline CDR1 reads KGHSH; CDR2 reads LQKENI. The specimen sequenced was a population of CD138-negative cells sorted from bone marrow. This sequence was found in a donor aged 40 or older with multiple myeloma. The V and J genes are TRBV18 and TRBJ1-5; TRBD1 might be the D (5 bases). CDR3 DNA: TGTGCCAGCTCACCTTATCAGCGGGGGGAGCGGTCCAATCAGCCCCAGCATTTT. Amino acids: CASSPYQRGERSNQPQHF.